Listed below are T cell receptor beta chains from one sample, sequenced in a study of blood T cell repertoires in COVID-19. Here immunoSEQ multiplex PCR was the method, and the copy in TCRdb shows in-frame clones only, minus some. The table includes 95,000 to 100,000 clones, under 85% detected once. Specimen: peripheral blood. These receptor sequences come from a human donor in a cohort sampled during active COVID-19. Each CDR3 is given with its conserved first and last residue. A D gene is named only where the DNA matches it firmly. Where a row states a size, it is once, few, many or the class of an expanded clone; other rows omit it.

j_call clone_size v_call d_call cdr3_aa cdr3_nt
TRBJ2-6 NA TRBV5-4 NA CASSLDSYSGANVLTF TGTGCCAGCAGCCTGGACAGTTACTCTGGGGCCAACGTCCTGACTTTC
TRBJ2-7 NA TRBV21-1 NA CASSKRDSPTIKQYF TGTGCCAGCAGCAAGAGGGACAGCCCTACGATAAAGCAGTACTTC
TRBJ1-4 NA TRBV28 NA CASSFGRGTTNEKLFF TGTGCCAGCAGTTTCGGCAGAGGAACGACTAATGAAAAACTGTTTTTT
TRBJ1-1 few TRBV4-2 NA CASSQDPPGMNTEAFF TGTGCCAGCAGCCAAGATCCCCCAGGGATGAACACTGAAGCTTTCTTT
TRBJ2-2 NA TRBV3-1/TRBV3-2 TRBD2 CASSPSGTTGELFF TGTGCCAGCAGCCCTAGCGGGACCACCGGGGAGCTGTTTTTT
TRBJ1-1 NA TRBV5-1 TRBD1 CASSLRQGGPEAFF TGCGCCAGCAGCCTAAGACAGGGGGGCCCTGAAGCTTTCTTT
TRBJ1-3 NA TRBV7-2 NA CASSLGGYGNSGNTIYF TGTGCCAGCAGCTTAGGCGGATACGGAAACTCTGGAAACACCATATATTTT
TRBJ1-6 NA TRBV5-4 NA CASSLGETNNSPLHF TGTGCCAGCAGCTTAGGAGAAACTAATAATTCACCCCTCCACTTT
TRBJ1-6 NA TRBV6-4 TRBD1 CASRDRGGDNSPLHF TGTGCCAGCAGGGACAGGGGTGGGGATAATTCACCCCTCCACTTT
TRBJ2-3 NA TRBV9 NA CASSRTTADTQYF TGTGCCAGCAGCCGGACGACAGCGGATACGCAGTATTTT
TRBJ2-1 NA TRBV14 TRBD2 CASSQLAGIQGFF TGTGCCAGCAGCCAACTAGCGGGGATCCAAGGGTTCTTC
TRBJ2-1 NA TRBV5-5 TRBD1 CASSSQGQGGYEQFF TGTGCCAGCAGCTCCCAAGGACAGGGGGGTTACGAGCAGTTCTTC
TRBJ2-3 NA TRBV7-3 TRBD1 CASSTTGVGTDTQYF TGTGCCAGCAGCACGACAGGGGTAGGGACAGATACGCAGTATTTT
TRBJ1-1 NA TRBV6-2/TRBV6-3 NA CASRPIIGQINTEAFF TGTGCCAGCAGACCTATTATTGGACAGATTAACACTGAAGCTTTCTTT
TRBJ1-6 NA TRBV5-4 TRBD1 CASSFDRGSNSPLHF TGTGCCAGCAGCTTTGACAGGGGGTCGAATTCACCCCTCCACTTT
TRBJ2-5 few TRBV5-4 TRBD2 CASSLVGLAGAKETQYF TGTGCCAGCAGCTTGGTGGGACTAGCGGGAGCCAAAGAGACCCAGTACTTC
TRBJ2-1 NA TRBV29-1 TRBD2 CSATRGTSGNNEQFF TGCAGCGCCACCCGCGGGACTAGCGGGAACAATGAGCAGTTCTTC
TRBJ2-3 NA TRBV7-8 NA CASSLGVGGADTQYF TGTGCCAGCAGCTTAGGTGTCGGGGGAGCAGATACGCAGTATTTT
TRBJ1-4 NA TRBV4-3 TRBD1 CASSPGRSGTGLLSGEKLFF TGCGCCAGCAGCCCGGGAAGATCAGGGACAGGGCTTCTATCTGGAGAAAAACTGTTTTTT
TRBJ1-1 few TRBV7-2 NA CASRQGMNTEAFF TGTGCCAGCAGGCAGGGGATGAACACTGAAGCTTTCTTT
TRBJ1-6 NA TRBV21-1 NA CASSNGVELNSPLHF TGTGCCAGCAGTAACGGGGTCGAACTAAACTCACCCCTCCACTTT
TRBJ2-3 NA TRBV2 TRBD1 CASNRDRGDTQYF TGTGCCAGCAACCGGGACAGGGGAGATACGCAGTATTTT
TRBJ2-7 NA TRBV13 TRBD2 CASSSAKLAGGQYEQYF TGTGCCAGCAGCTCCGCCAAACTAGCGGGGGGGCAGTACGAGCAGTACTTC
TRBJ2-1 NA TRBV2 TRBD1 CASSEPRQGASNNEQFF TGTGCCAGCAGTGAACCCCGACAGGGGGCAAGCAACAATGAGCAGTTCTTC
TRBJ1-2 NA TRBV3-1/TRBV3-2 TRBD1 CASSQQGQGMGGYTF TGTGCCAGCAGCCAACAGGGACAGGGGATGGGTGGCTACACCTTC
TRBJ2-3 NA TRBV19 NA CASIERDTWGGRTDTQYF TGTGCCAGCATTGAACGGGACACCTGGGGGGGCCGCACAGATACGCAGTATTTT
TRBJ2-5 NA TRBV3-1/TRBV3-2 TRBD1 CASSLPGTGFQETQYF TGTGCCAGCAGTCTTCCCGGGACAGGGTTCCAAGAGACCCAGTACTTC
TRBJ1-1 NA TRBV5-1 NA CASSLASVNTEAFF TGCGCCAGCAGCTTGGCCTCAGTGAACACTGAAGCTTTCTTT
TRBJ1-3 NA TRBV28 NA CAILDSSGNTIYF TGTGCCATTTTGGACAGCTCTGGAAACACCATATATTTT
TRBJ2-7 NA TRBV12-5 NA CASGPGRTVEQYF TGTGCTAGTGGTCCGGGGAGGACGGTGGAGCAGTACTTC
TRBJ1-1 NA TRBV18 NA CASSPRALAEAFF TGTGCCAGCTCACCACGGGCACTCGCTGAAGCTTTCTTT
TRBJ2-1 NA TRBV15 NA CATSRDGGYPNEQFF TGTGCCACCAGCAGAGATGGGGGGTACCCCAATGAGCAGTTCTTC
TRBJ1-1 NA TRBV21-1 NA CASISLQGAPNTEAFF TGTGCCAGCATTTCCCTACAAGGGGCGCCGAACACTGAAGCTTTCTTT
TRBJ2-2 NA TRBV20-1 NA CSASSRGATNTGELFF TGCAGTGCTAGTTCCCGGGGGGCAACGAACACCGGGGAGCTGTTTTTT
TRBJ2-7 NA TRBV27 TRBD2 CASSSVGSGSYEQYF TGTGCCAGCTCTTCGGTGGGGAGCGGGAGCTACGAGCAGTACTTC
TRBJ1-4 few TRBV19 TRBD1 CASSVQGAPNEKLFF TGTGCCAGTAGTGTGCAGGGGGCGCCTAATGAAAAACTGTTTTTT
TRBJ1-2 NA TRBV9 NA CASSVNLGQAVYGYTF TGTGCCAGCAGCGTGAATCTGGGGCAGGCGGTCTATGGCTACACCTTC
TRBJ2-1 NA TRBV5-1 NA CASSWGLNEQFF TGCGCCAGCAGCTGGGGGCTAAATGAGCAGTTCTTC
TRBJ1-1 NA TRBV5-1 NA CASSLVANTEAFF TGCGCCAGCAGCTTGGTGGCAAACACTGAAGCTTTCTTT
TRBJ1-1 NA TRBV10-1 TRBD1 CASSENRGGTEAFF TGCGCCAGCAGTGAGAACAGGGGTGGCACTGAAGCTTTCTTT
TRBJ2-7 few TRBV19 TRBD2 CASWWASGLGKYF TGTGCCAGTTGGTGGGCTAGCGGTCTTGGGAAGTACTTC
TRBJ2-1 NA TRBV6-5 TRBD1 CASSFGTGYYNEQFF TGTGCCAGCAGTTTCGGGACAGGCTACTACAATGAGCAGTTCTTC
TRBJ1-2 NA TRBV7-2 TRBD1 CASSNRRGGVDGYTF TGTGCCAGCAGCAACAGGAGAGGGGGCGTCGATGGCTACACCTTC
TRBJ1-5 NA TRBV10-3 NA CAISSGANQPQHF TGTGCCATCAGTTCAGGGGCAAATCAGCCCCAGCATTTT
TRBJ2-5 NA TRBV7-9 TRBD1 CASSLGGQVSGETQYF TGTGCCAGCAGCTTAGGGGGACAGGTTTCGGGAGAGACCCAGTACTTC
TRBJ1-1 few TRBV29-1 TRBD1 CSGGQGAGSEAFF TGCAGCGGTGGACAGGGGGCAGGGTCTGAAGCTTTCTTT
TRBJ2-7 NA TRBV5-1 TRBD2 CASSLGGGYAYEQYF TGCGCCAGCAGCCTGGGGGGAGGGTACGCCTACGAGCAGTACTTC
TRBJ2-1 NA TRBV7-2 TRBD2 CASSLTGGQEQFF TGTGCCAGCAGCTTAACGGGGGGGCAGGAGCAGTTCTTC
TRBJ1-5 NA TRBV28 NA CASSRGGYSNQPQHF TGTGCCAGCAGCCGTGGAGGGTATAGCAATCAGCCCCAGCATTTT
TRBJ2-1 NA TRBV5-8 TRBD2 CASSPGLASYNEQFF TGTGCCAGCAGCCCCGGACTAGCTTCCTACAATGAGCAGTTCTTC
TRBJ2-1 NA TRBV18 TRBD1 CASSAGTGDNEQFF TGTGCCAGCTCAGCAGGGACAGGGGACAATGAGCAGTTCTTC
TRBJ2-4 NA TRBV7-9 TRBD1 CASSLGQGPLNIQYF TGTGCCAGCAGCCTTGGACAGGGTCCTTTAAACATTCAGTACTTC
TRBJ2-6 once TRBV5-1 TRBD1 CASSLGQGPFQLSSGANVLTF TGCGCCAGCAGCTTGGGACAGGGACCCTTTCAGCTGAGCTCTGGGGCCAACGTCCTGACTTTC
TRBJ1-1 NA TRBV20-1 NA CSASYPAVSEAFF TGCAGTGCTAGTTATCCCGCCGTCAGTGAAGCTTTCTTT
TRBJ2-5 NA TRBV7-2 NA CAGSLAQGNQETQYF TGTGCCGGCAGCTTAGCCCAGGGGAACCAAGAGACCCAGTACTTC
TRBJ1-5 once TRBV2 TRBD1 CASTGTGQFQPQHF TGTGCCAGTACCGGGACAGGTCAATTTCAGCCCCAGCATTTT
TRBJ2-2 NA TRBV27 NA CASSSFRANTGELFF TGTGCCAGCAGTTCTTTCAGGGCCAACACCGGGGAGCTGTTTTTT
TRBJ1-6 NA TRBV11-1 TRBD1 CASSLGTGVSNSPLHF TGTGCCAGCAGCTTAGGGACAGGGGTTTCCAATTCACCCCTCCACTTT
TRBJ2-3 once TRBV19 TRBD1 CATTVGQANTDTQYF TGTGCCACCACGGTCGGACAGGCGAACACAGATACGCAGTATTTT